Listed below are T cell receptor beta chains from one sample, sequenced in a study of shared clonotypes between healthy human individuals. TCRdb's table, derived via immunoSEQ multiplex PCR, lists solely in-frame clones and lacks some. The data hold about 480,000 clones, with 75% to 85% observed a single time. Sequenced input: PBMCs. The receptors were sampled from a woman in her forties in good health. Some clones in this sample may be carry-over from other donors' samples. Both conserved end residues are part of each CDR3. The D gene is left open where the match is weak. Some rows have no size entry. The others give once, few or many, or a class for an expanded clone.

TRBV10-3,TRBJ2-7,TRBD1,-,CAIKAGQGLYEQYF,TGTGCCATCAAGGCCGGACAGGGGCTCTACGAGCAGTACTTC
TRBV2,TRBJ2-1,TRBD2,-,CASSGRGLADSYNEQFF,TGTGCCAGCAGTGGTCGAGGACTAGCGGACTCCTACAATGAGCAGTTCTTC
TRBV4-3,TRBJ2-7,-,-,CASSQLSQGSDEQYF,TGCGCCAGCAGCCAACTCAGCCAGGGAAGTGACGAGCAGTACTTC
TRBV30,TRBJ2-7,TRBD2,-,CAWSVIAGASYEQYF,TGTGCCTGGAGTGTAATTGCGGGAGCCTCGTACGAGCAGTACTTC
TRBV19,TRBJ2-5,-,once,CASTMARGETQYF,TGTGCCAGTACCATGGCTAGAGGCGAGACCCAGTACTTC
TRBV14,TRBJ2-3,-,-,CASSHRGGGTDTQYF,TGTGCCAGCAGCCACAGGGGAGGGGGCACAGATACGCAGTATTTT
TRBV7-9,TRBJ2-1,TRBD2,-,CASSLALAGTYNEQFF,TGTGCCAGCAGCTTGGCGCTAGCGGGCACATACAATGAGCAGTTCTTC
TRBV5-1,TRBJ2-7,TRBD1,-,CASSHSTGSEEQYF,TGCGCCAGCAGCCACTCGACAGGGTCGGAAGAGCAGTACTTC
TRBV5-1,TRBJ1-2,-,-,CASSLDLGLDSANYGYTF,TGCGCCAGCAGCTTGGATCTGGGGTTGGACTCAGCTAACTATGGCTACACCTTC
TRBV30,TRBJ1-5,TRBD1,-,CAWSVGQGRKPQHF,TGTGCCTGGAGTGTCGGACAGGGGAGGAAGCCCCAGCATTTT
TRBV7-2,TRBJ2-7,-,-,CASSLFPRLDGEQYF,TGTGCCAGCAGCTTATTCCCCAGGCTAGATGGCGAGCAGTACTTC
TRBV5-1,TRBJ2-7,-,-,CASSLGASEQYF,TGCGCCAGCAGCTTGGGTGCTTCCGAGCAGTACTTC
TRBV9,TRBJ2-1,-,-,CASSPHGAGSYNEQFF,TGTGCCAGCAGCCCCCACGGGGCGGGGTCCTACAATGAGCAGTTCTTC
TRBV7-2,TRBJ2-5,TRBD2,-,CASSSRTSGRAGETQYF,TGTGCCAGCAGCTCAAGGACTAGCGGGAGGGCAGGGGAGACCCAGTACTTC
TRBV11-2,TRBJ2-3,-,-,CASSPPADTQYF,TGTGCCAGCAGCCCCCCTGCGGATACGCAGTATTTT
TRBV19,TRBJ2-2,-,-,CASSLRGKTGELFF,TGTGCCAGTAGTCTGCGCGGGAAAACCGGGGAGCTGTTTTTT
TRBV6-1,TRBJ2-2,TRBD2,-,CASGGLAGSYGELFF,TGTGCCAGCGGGGGACTAGCGGGATCGTACGGGGAGCTGTTTTTT
TRBV19,TRBJ1-5,-,-,CASSMAPQGQPQHF,TGTGCCAGTAGTATGGCGCCCCAGGGGCAGCCCCAGCATTTT
TRBV18,TRBJ2-5,-,-,CASSLRRSQETQYF,TGTGCCAGCTCACTGCGCAGGAGTCAAGAGACCCAGTACTTC
TRBV5-1,TRBJ1-3,-,-,CASSLVTPGLSGNTIYF,TGCGCCAGCAGCTTGGTCACGCCGGGATTGTCTGGAAACACCATATATTTT
TRBV2,TRBJ1-2,TRBD1,-,CASSEVRDSYGYTF,TGTGCCAGCAGTGAGGTTCGGGACAGCTATGGCTACACCTTC
TRBV6-1,TRBJ1-5,-,once,CATIEAGGGDQPQHF,TGTGCCACCATTGAGGCCGGAGGGGGGGATCAGCCCCAGCATTTT
TRBV7-7,TRBJ2-1,-,once,CASSRGPPGSSYNEQFF,TGTGCTAGCAGCCGAGGCCCCCCCGGGAGCTCCTACAATGAGCAGTTCTTC
TRBV19,TRBJ2-7,TRBD1,-,CASSTTGVQKQYF,TGTGCCAGTAGTACGACAGGGGTGCAGAAGCAGTACTTC
TRBV27,TRBJ2-3,-,-,CASSSPGQLGGTDTQYF,TGTGCCAGCAGTAGTCCGGGACAACTGGGGGGCACAGATACGCAGTATTTT
TRBV19,TRBJ1-3,TRBD1,-,CASSMKGAAGNTIYF,TGTGCCAGTAGTATGAAGGGGGCAGCCGGAAACACCATATATTTT
TRBV7-9,TRBJ2-5,-,-,CASSPGETQYF,TGTGCCAGCAGCCCGGGGGAGACCCAGTACTTC
TRBV6-1,TRBJ2-1,-,-,CASKKAGGRNEQFF,TGTGCCAGCAAAAAGGCCGGGGGTCGGAATGAGCAGTTCTTC
TRBV7-2,TRBJ2-2,-,-,CASRLPGTAGELFF,TGTGCCAGCAGGCTCCCGGGGACTGCCGGGGAGCTGTTTTTT
TRBV6-5,TRBJ1-2,TRBD1,-,CASSYSIRGLAYGYTF,TGTGCCAGCAGTTACTCGATAAGGGGGCTGGCCTATGGCTACACCTTC
TRBV6-1,TRBJ2-5,-,many,CASSEIPSYQETQYF,TGTGCCAGCAGTGAAATTCCGTCCTACCAAGAGACCCAGTACTTC
TRBV5-1,TRBJ2-1,TRBD1,few,CASSTGDRDYNEQFF,TGCGCCAGCAGCACCGGTGACAGGGACTACAATGAGCAGTTCTTC
TRBV18,TRBJ1-3,-,-,CASSVDPEQSISGNTIYF,TGTGCCAGCTCAGTAGACCCAGAACAGTCGATCTCTGGAAACACCATATATTTT
TRBV7-2,TRBJ1-2,-,-,CASSPEPGPYGYTF,TGTGCCAGCAGCCCCGAACCGGGACCCTATGGCTACACCTTC
TRBV19,TRBJ1-2,-,-,CASSSTGQSNYGYTF,TGTGCCAGTAGTTCTACCGGACAGTCTAACTATGGCTACACCTTC
TRBV29-1,TRBJ2-5,-,few,CSVGGTETQYF,TGCAGCGTTGGAGGAACAGAGACCCAGTACTTC
TRBV5-1,TRBJ2-5,TRBD2,-,CASSLVLAGGIQETQYF,TGCGCCAGCAGCTTGGTTCTAGCGGGAGGGATACAAGAGACCCAGTACTTC
TRBV19,TRBJ2-7,-,-,CASSMVGDSYEQYF,TGTGCCAGTAGTATGGTGGGCGATTCCTACGAGCAGTACTTC
TRBV4-1,TRBJ1-2,TRBD1,-,CASSQETWTGGTYGYTF,TGCGCCAGCAGCCAAGAAACTTGGACAGGGGGAACCTATGGCTACACCTTC
TRBV28,TRBJ2-1,-,-,CASSPQRQYNEQFF,TGTGCCAGCAGCCCCCAGAGGCAGTACAATGAGCAGTTCTTC
TRBV7-9,TRBJ2-1,-,-,CASSPGATYNEQFF,TGTGCCAGCAGCCCAGGGGCTACTTACAATGAGCAGTTCTTC
TRBV6-4,TRBJ2-6,-,-,CASSPMSGSGANVLTF,TGTGCCAGCAGTCCCATGTCGGGCTCTGGGGCCAACGTCCTGACTTTC
TRBV7-2,TRBJ2-3,-,-,CASSPHAVEDTQYF,TGTGCCAGCAGCCCGCACGCGGTTGAGGATACGCAGTATTTT
TRBV9,TRBJ1-1,-,once,CASSVDPGTGFVGNTEAFF,TGTGCCAGCAGCGTAGATCCCGGCACGGGCTTTGTTGGGAACACTGAAGCTTTCTTT